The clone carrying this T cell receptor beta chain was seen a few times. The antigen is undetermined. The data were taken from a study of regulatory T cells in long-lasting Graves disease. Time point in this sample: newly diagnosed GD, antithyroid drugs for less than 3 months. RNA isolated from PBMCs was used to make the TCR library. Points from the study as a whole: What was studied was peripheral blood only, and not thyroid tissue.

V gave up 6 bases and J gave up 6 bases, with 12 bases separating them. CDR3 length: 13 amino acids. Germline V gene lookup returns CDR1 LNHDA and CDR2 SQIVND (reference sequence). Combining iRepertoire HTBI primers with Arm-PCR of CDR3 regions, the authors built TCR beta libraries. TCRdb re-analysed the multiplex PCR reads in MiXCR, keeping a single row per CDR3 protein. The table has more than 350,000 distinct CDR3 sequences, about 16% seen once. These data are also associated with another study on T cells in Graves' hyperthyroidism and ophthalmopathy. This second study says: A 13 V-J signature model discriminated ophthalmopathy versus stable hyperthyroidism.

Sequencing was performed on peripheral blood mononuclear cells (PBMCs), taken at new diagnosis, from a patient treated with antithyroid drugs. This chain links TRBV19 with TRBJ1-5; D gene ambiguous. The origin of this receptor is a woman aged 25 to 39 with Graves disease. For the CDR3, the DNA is TGTGCCAGTAGATGGGAAGACGGTCAGCCCCAGCATTTT. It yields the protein CASRWEDGQPQHF. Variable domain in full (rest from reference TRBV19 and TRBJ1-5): DGGITQSPKYLFRKEGQNVTLSCEQNLNHDAMYWYRQDPGQGLRLIYYSQIVNDFQKGDIAEGYSVSREKKESFPLTVTSAQKNPTAFYLCASRWEDGQPQHFGDGTRLSIL.